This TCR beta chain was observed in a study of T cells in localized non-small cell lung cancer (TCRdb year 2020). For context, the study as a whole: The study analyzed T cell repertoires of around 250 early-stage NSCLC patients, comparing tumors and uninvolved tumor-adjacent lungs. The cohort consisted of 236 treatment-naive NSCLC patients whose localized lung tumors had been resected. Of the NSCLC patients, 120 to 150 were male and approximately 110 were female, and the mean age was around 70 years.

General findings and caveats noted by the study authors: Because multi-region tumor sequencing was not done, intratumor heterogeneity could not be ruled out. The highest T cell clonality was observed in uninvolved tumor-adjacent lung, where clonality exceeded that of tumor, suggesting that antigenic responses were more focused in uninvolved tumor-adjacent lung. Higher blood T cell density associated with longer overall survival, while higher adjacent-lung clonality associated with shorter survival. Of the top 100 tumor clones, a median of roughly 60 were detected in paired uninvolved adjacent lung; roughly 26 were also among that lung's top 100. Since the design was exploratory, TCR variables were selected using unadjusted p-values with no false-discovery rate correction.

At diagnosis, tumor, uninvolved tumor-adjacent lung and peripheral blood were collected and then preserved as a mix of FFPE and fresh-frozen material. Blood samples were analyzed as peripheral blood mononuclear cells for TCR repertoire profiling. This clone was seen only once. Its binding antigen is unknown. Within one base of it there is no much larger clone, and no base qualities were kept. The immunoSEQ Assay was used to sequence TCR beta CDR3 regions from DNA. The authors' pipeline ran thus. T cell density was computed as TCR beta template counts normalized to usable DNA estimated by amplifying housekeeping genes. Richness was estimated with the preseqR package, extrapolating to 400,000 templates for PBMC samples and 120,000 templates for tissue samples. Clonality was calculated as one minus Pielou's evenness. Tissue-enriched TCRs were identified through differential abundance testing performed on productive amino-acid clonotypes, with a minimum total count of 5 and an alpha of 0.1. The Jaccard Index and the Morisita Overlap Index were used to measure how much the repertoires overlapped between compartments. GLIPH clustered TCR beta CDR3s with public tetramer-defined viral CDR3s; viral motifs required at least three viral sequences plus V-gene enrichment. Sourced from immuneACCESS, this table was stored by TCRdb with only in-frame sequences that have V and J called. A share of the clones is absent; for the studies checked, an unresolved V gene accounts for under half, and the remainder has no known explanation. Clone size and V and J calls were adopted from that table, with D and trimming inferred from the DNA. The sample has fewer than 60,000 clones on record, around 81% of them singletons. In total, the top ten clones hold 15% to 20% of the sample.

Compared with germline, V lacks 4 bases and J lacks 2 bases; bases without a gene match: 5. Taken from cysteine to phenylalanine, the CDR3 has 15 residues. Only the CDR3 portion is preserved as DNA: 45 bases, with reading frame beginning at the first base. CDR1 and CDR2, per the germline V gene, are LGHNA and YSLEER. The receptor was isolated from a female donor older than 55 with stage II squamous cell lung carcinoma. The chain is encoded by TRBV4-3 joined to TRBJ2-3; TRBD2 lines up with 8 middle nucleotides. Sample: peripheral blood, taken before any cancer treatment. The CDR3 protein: CASSRQRGITDTQYF. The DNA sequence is TGCGCCAGCAGCCGCCAGCGGGGGATCACAGATACGCAGTATTTT.